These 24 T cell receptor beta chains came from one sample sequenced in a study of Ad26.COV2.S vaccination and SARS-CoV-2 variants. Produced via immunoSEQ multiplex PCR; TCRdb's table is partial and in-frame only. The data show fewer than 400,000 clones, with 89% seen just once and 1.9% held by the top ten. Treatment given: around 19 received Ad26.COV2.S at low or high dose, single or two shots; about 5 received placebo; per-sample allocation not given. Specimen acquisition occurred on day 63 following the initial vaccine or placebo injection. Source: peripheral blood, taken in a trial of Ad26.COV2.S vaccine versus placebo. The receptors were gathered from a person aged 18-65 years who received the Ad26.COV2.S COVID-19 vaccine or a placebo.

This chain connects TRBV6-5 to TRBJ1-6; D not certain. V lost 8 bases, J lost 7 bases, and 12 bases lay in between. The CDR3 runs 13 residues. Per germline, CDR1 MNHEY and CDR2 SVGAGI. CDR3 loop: CASRPGANSPLHF. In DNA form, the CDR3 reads TGTGCCAGCCGCCCCGGAGCGAATTCACCCCTCCACTTT.

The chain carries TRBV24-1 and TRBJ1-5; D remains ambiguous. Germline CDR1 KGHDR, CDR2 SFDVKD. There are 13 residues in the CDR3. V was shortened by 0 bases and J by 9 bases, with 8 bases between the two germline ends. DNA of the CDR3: TGTGCCACCAGTGATTTGCCACATGGGCCCCAGCATTTT. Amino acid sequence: CATSDLPHGPQHF.

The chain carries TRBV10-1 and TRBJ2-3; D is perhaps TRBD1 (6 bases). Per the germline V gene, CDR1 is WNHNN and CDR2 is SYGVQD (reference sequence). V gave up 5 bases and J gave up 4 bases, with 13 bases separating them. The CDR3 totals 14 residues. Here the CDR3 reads CASSKDREADTQYF. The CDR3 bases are TGCGCCAGCAGTAAGGACAGAGAAGCAGATACGCAGTATTTT.

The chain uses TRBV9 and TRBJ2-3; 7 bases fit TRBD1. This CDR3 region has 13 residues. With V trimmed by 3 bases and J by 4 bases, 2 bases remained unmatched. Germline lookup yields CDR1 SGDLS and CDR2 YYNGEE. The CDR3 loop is CASSGTGADTQYF. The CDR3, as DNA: TGTGCCAGCAGCGGAACAGGGGCAGATACGCAGTATTTT.

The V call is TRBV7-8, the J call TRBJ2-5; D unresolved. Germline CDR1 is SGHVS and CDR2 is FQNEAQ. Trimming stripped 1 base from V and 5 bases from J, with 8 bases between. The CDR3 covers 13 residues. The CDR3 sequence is CASSLGLGETQYF. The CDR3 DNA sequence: TGTGCCAGCAGCTTAGGTCTGGGGGAGACCCAGTACTTC.

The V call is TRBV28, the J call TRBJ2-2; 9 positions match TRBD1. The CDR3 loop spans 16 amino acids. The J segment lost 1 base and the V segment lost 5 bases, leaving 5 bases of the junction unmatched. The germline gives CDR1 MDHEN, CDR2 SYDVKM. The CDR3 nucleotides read TGTGCCAGCAGTCCCGGGACAGGGATGAACACCGGGGAGCTGTTTTTT. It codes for CASSPGTGMNTGELFF.

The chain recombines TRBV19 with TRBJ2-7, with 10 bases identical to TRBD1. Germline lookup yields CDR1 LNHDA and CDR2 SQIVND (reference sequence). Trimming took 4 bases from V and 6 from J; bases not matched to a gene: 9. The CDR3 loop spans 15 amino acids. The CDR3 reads CASSRAGTGVREQYF. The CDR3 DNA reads TGTGCCAGTAGTAGGGCCGGGACAGGGGTCCGCGAGCAGTACTTC. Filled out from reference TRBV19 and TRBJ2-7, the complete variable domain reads DGGITQSPKYLFRKEGQNVTLSCEQNLNHDAMYWYRQDPGQGLRLIYYSQIVNDFQKGDIAEGYSVSREKKESFPLTVTSAQKNPTAFYLCASSRAGTGVREQYFGPGTRLTVT.

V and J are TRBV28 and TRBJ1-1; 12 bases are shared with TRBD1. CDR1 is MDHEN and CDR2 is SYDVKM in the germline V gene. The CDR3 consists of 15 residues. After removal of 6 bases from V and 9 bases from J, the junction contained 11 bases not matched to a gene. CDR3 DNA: TGTGCCAGCAGCTACCGGGACAGGGGGCCGGCGAAAGCTTTCTTT. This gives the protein CASSYRDRGPAKAFF.

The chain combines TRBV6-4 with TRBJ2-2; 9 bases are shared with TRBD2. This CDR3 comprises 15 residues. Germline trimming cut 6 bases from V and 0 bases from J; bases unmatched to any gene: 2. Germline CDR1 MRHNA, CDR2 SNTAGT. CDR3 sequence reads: CASSPSGANTGELFF. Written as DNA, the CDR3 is TGTGCCAGCAGCCCTAGCGGGGCGAACACCGGGGAGCTGTTTTTT.

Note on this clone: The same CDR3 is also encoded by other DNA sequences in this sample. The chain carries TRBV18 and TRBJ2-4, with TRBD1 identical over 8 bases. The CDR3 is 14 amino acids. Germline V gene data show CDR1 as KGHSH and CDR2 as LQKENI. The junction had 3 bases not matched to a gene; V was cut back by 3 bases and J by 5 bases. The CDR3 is CASSPGTGENIQYF. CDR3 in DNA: TGTGCCAGCTCACCTGGGACAGGCGAAAACATTCAGTACTTC.

CDR3 nucleotides: TGTGCCAGTAGCGGCCGGTCCGGGACAGGGGGATACGAGCAGTACTTC. It yields the protein CASSGRSGTGGYEQYF. The rearrangement uses TRBV19 and TRBJ2-7; 11 positions agree with TRBD1. With 6 bases clipped from V and 4 bases from J, the junction kept 11 bases outside the gene matches. From germline, CDR1 is LNHDA and CDR2 SQIVND (reference sequence). CDR3 length equals 16 residues. Full variable domain (outside the CDR3, taken from reference TRBV19 and TRBJ2-7): DGGITQSPKYLFRKEGQNVTLSCEQNLNHDAMYWYRQDPGQGLRLIYYSQIVNDFQKGDIAEGYSVSREKKESFPLTVTSAQKNPTAFYLCASSGRSGTGGYEQYFGPGTRLTVT.

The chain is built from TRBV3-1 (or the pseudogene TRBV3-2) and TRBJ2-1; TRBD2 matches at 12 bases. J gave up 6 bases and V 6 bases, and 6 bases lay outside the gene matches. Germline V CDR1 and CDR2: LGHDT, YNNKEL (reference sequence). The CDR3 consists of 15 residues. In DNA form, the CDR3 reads TGTGCCAGCAGGTATCTAGCGGGAGGGCCCAATGAGCAGTTCTTC. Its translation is CASRYLAGGPNEQFF.

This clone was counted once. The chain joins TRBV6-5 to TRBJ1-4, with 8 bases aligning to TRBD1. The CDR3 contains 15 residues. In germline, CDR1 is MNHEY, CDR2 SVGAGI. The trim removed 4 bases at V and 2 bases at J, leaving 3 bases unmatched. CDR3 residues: CASSFRTGTNEKLFF. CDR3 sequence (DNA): TGTGCCAGCAGTTTCCGGACAGGGACTAATGAAAAACTGTTTTTT.

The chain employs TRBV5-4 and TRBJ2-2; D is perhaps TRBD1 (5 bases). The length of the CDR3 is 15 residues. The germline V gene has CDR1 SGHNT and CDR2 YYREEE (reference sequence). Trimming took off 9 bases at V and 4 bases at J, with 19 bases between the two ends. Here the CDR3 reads CAIPGQERSTGELFF. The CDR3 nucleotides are TGTGCCATCCCAGGGCAGGAGAGGAGCACCGGGGAGCTGTTTTTT.

The CDR3 DNA reads as TGTGCCAGCAGCCCCCGACAGGGGGGATCCGGGCAGTACTTC. Translation gives CASSPRQGGSGQYF. The chain links TRBV7-6 to TRBJ2-7, with 9 bases matching TRBD1. Looked up from germline, CDR1 is SGHVS and CDR2 is FNYEAQ. The CDR3 has 14 residues. J was trimmed by 9 bases and V by 5 bases; bases with no gene match: 11.

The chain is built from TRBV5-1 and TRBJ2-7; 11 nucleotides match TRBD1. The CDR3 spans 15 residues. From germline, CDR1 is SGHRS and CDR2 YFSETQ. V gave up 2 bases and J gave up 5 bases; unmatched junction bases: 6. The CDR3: CASSFRGTGGDEQYF. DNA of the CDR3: TGCGCCAGCAGCTTCCGGGGGACAGGGGGAGACGAGCAGTACTTC.

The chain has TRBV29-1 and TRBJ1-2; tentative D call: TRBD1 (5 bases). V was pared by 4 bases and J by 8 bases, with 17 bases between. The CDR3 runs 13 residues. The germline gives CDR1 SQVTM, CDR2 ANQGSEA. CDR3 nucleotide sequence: TGCAGCGTTGTTCCCCCCGACAGTTACGGCTACACCTTC. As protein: CSVVPPDSYGYTF.

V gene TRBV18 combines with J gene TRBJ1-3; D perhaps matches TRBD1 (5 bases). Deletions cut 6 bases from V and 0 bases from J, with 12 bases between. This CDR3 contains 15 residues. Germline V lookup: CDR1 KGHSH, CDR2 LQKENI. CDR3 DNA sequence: TGTGCCAGCTCTTCCTCGACAGCCTCTGGAAACACCATATATTTT. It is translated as CASSSSTASGNTIYF.

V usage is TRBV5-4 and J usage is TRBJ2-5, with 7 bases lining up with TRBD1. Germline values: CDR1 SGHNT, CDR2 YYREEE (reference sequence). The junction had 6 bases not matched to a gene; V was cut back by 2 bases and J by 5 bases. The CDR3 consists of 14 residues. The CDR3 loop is CASSFTGVAETQYF. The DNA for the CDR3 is TGTGCCAGCAGCTTTACAGGGGTAGCGGAGACCCAGTACTTC.

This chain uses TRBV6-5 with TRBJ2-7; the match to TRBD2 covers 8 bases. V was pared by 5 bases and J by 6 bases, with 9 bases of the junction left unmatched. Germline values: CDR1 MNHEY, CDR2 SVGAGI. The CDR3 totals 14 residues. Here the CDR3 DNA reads TGTGCCAGCAGTCCCCCCGGACTAGCCGGCGAGCAGTACTTC. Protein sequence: CASSPPGLAGEQYF.

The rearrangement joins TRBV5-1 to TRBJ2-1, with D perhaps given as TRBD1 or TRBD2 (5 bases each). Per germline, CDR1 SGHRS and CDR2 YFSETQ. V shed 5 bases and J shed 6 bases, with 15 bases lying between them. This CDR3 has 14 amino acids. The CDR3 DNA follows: TGCGCCAGCAGTCCGGGACGGCTCACCAATGAGCAGTTCTTC. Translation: CASSPGRLTNEQFF.

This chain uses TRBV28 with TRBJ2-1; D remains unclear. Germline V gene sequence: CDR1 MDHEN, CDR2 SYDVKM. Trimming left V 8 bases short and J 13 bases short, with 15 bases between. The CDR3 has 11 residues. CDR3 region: CASRIFYQQFF. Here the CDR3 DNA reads TGTGCCAGCCGCATCTTCTACCAACAGTTCTTC.

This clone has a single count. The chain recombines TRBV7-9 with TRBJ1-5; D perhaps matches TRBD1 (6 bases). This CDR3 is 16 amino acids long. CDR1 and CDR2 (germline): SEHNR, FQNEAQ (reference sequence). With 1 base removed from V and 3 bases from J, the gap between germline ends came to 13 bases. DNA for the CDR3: TGTGCCAGCAGCTTAGAAGGGGGGAACACCAATCAGCCCCAGCATTTT. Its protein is CASSLEGGNTNQPQHF.

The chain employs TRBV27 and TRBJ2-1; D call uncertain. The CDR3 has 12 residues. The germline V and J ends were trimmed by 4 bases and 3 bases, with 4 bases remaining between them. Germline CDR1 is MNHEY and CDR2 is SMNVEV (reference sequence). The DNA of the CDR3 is TGTGCCAGCAGTTCTTACTACAATGAGCAGTTCTTC. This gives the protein CASSSYYNEQFF.